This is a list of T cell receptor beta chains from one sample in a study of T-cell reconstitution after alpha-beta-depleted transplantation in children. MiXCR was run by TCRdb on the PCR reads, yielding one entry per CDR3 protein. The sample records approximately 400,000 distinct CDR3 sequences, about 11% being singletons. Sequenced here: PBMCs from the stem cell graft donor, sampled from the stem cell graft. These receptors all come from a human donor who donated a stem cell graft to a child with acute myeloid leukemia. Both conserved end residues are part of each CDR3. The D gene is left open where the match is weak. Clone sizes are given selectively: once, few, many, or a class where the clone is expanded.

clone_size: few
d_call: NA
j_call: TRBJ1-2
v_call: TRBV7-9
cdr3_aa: CASSLVGETNYGYTF
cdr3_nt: TGTGCCAGCAGCTTAGTTGGTGAGACTAACTATGGCTACACCTTC

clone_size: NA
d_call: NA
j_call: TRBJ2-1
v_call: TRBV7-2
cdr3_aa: CASSLMSYNEQFF
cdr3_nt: TGTGCCAGCAGCTTGATGTCCTACAATGAGCAGTTCTTC

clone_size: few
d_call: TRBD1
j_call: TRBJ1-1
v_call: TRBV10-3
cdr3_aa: CASGGQGSWMNTEAFF
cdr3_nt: TGTGCCTCAGGGGGACAGGGAAGTTGGATGAACACTGAAGCTTTCTTT

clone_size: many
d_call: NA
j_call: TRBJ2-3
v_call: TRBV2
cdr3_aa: CASRDNTDTQYF
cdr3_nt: TGTGCCAGCAGGGACAACACAGATACGCAGTATTTT

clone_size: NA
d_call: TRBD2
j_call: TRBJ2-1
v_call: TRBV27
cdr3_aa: CASSFLGLAGGPGYNEQFF
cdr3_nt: TGTGCCAGCAGTTTTTTGGGACTAGCGGGAGGGCCGGGGTACAATGAGCAGTTCTTC

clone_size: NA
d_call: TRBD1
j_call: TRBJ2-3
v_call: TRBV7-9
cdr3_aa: CASSARQGPDTQYF
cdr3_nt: TGTGCCAGCAGCGCACGACAGGGTCCAGATACGCAGTATTTT

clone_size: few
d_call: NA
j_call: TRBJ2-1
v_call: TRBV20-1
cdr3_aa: CSASSGSYYNEQFF
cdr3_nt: TGCAGTGCTAGTAGCGGATCCTACTACAATGAGCAGTTCTTC

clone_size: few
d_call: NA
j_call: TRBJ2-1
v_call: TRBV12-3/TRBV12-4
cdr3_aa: CASRRGNNEQFF
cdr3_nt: TGTGCCAGCAGACGGGGCAACAATGAGCAGTTCTTC

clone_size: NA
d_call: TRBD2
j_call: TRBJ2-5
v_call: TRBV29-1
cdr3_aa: CSVERAGGQETQYF
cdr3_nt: TGCAGCGTTGAAAGGGCGGGGGGACAAGAGACCCAGTACTTC

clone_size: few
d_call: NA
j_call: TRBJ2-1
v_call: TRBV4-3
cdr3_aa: CASSQTSLWNEQFF
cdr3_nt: TGCGCCAGCAGCCAAACGTCCTTGTGGAATGAGCAGTTCTTC

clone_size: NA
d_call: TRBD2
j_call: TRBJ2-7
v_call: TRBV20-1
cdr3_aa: CSAPPRAGGESYEQYF
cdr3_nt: TGCAGTGCTCCTCCCCGGGCGGGAGGGGAGTCCTACGAGCAGTACTTC